This TCR beta chain was obtained from a study of blood T cells in healthy people across ages. Using a J-beta primer mix together with a sample-barcoded 5' primer, a second PCR was run for roughly 6 to 12 cycles. TCRdb re-derived calls from the 5' RACE reads in MiXCR, one entry per CDR3 protein. The sample yields about 640,000 distinct CDR3 sequences, about 30% seen once. Study-wide findings and caveats: Age advanced and TCR beta diversity per million T cells fell, roughly linearly.

This clonotype appeared many times. Its matching antigen is unknown. The material sequenced was blood. This sequence originates from a woman of 80 years or more in good health.

CDR3 sequence: CSARDGGQGASGYTF. The CDR3 bases are TGCAGTGCTAGAGACGGGGGACAGGGGGCTAGTGGCTACACCTTC. The J gene is TRBJ1-2, the V gene TRBV20-1; 12 positions match TRBD1. The CDR3 consists of 15 residues. Germline CDR1 reads DFQATT; CDR2 reads SNEGSKA (reference sequence). Germline trimming cut 0 bases from V and 7 bases from J; bases unmatched to any gene: 6.